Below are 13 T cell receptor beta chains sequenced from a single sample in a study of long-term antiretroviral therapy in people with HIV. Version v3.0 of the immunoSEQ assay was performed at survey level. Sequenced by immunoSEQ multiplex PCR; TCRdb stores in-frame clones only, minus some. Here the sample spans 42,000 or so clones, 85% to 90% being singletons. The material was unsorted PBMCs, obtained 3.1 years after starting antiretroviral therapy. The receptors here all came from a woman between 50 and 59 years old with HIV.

CDR3 DNA sequence: TGTGCCAGCAGCGGAGACAGGGCCGCCTACGAGCAGTACTTC. As protein: CASSGDRAAYEQYF. The V and J genes are TRBV6-4 and TRBJ2-7; 7 positions agree with TRBD1. V lost 6 bases and J lost 2; bases outside the gene matches: 7. Germline CDR1 reads MRHNA; CDR2 reads SNTAGT. The CDR3 contains 14 residues.

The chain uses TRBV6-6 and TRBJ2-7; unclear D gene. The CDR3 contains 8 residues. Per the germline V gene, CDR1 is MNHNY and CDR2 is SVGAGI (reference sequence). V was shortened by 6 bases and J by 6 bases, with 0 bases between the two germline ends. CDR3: CASSEQYF. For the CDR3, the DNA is TGTGCCAGCAGCGAGCAGTACTTC.

This CDR3 reads CASSPPGFNYGYTF. The CDR3 nucleotides read TGTGCCAGCAGTCCCCCGGGTTTTAACTATGGCTACACCTTC. V is TRBV28 and J is TRBJ1-2; D is unclear. CDR3 size: 14 residues. V gave up 5 bases and J gave up 1 base, with 11 bases separating them. Germline V CDR1 and CDR2: MDHEN, SYDVKM.

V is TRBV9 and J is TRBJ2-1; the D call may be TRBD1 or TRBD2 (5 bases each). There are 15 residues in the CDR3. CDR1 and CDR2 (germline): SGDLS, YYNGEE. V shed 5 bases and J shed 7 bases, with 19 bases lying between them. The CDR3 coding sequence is TGTGCCAGCAGTGGGGGTGTCTCGCTGGGGAATGAGCAGTTCTTC. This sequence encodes CASSGGVSLGNEQFF.

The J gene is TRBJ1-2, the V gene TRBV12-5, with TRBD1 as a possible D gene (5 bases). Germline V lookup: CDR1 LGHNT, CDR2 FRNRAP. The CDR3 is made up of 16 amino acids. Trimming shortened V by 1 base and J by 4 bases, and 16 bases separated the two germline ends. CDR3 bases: TGTGCTAGTGGTTTGGATACAGGTCGGGGGACCTATGGCTACACCTTC. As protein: CASGLDTGRGTYGYTF.

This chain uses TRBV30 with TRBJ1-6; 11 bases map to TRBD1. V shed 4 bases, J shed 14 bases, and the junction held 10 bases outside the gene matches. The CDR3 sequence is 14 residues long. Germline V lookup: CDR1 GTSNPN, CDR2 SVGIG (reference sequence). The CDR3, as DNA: TGTGCCTGGACCGGGGACAGGGGGAGGGTTGCCCTCCACTTT. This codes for CAWTGDRGRVALHF.

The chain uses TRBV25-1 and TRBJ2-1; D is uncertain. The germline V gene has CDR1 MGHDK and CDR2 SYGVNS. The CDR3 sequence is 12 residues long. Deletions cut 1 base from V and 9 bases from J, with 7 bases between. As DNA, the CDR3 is TGTGCCAGCAGTGAATCTGCCAGTGAGCAGTTCTTC. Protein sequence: CASSESASEQFF.

CDR3 sequence (DNA): TGTGCCAGCAGTGACTCACGGAAAAATCAGCCCCAGCATTTT. It yields the protein CASSDSRKNQPQHF. The chain joins TRBV6-4 to TRBJ1-5; D unclear. Germline lookup yields CDR1 MRHNA and CDR2 SNTAGT. V dropped 0 bases and J dropped 4 bases, with 7 bases sitting between them. The CDR3 runs to 14 residues.

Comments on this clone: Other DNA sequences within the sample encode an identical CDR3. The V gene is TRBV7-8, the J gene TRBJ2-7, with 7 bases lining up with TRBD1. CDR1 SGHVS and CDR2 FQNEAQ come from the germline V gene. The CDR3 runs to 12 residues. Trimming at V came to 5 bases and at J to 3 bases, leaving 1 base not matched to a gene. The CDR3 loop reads CASSRQGYEQYF. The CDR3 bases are TGTGCCAGCAGCCGACAGGGCTACGAGCAGTACTTC. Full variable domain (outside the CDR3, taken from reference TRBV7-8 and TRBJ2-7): GAGVSQSPRYKVAKRGQDVALRCDPISGHVSLFWYQQALGQGPEFLTYFQNEAQLDKSGLPSDRFFAERPEGSVSTLKIQRTQQEDSAVYLCASSRQGYEQYFGPGTRLTVT.

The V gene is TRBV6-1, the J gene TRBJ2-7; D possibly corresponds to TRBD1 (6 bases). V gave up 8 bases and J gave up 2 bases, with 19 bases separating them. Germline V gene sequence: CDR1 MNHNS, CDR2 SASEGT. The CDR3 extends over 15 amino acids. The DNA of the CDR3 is TGTGCCAGCCGAGGGGGAGCAGGGATACCCTACGAGCAGTACTTC. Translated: CASRGGAGIPYEQYF.

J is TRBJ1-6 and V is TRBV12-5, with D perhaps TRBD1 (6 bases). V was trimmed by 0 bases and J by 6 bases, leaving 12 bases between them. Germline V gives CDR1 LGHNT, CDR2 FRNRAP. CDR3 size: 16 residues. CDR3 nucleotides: TGTGCTAGTGGTTTGGTATTCGGGGGCGTTAATTCACCCCTCCACTTT. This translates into CASGLVFGGVNSPLHF.

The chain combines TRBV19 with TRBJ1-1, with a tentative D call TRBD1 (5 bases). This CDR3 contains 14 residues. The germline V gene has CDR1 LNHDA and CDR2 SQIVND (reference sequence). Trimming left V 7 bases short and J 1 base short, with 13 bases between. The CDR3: CASNWGASNTEAFF. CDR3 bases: TGTGCCAGTAATTGGGGCGCTTCGAACACTGAAGCTTTCTTT.

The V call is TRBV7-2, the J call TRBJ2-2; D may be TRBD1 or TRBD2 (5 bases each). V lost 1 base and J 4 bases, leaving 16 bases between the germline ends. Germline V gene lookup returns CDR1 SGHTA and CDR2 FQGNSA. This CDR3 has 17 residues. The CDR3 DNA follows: TGTGCCAGCAGCTTAGACTTGGGGCGGGCAGCCACCGGGGAGCTGTTTTTT. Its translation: CASSLDLGRAATGELFF.